This entry lists 27 T cell receptor beta chains sequenced from one sample in a study of blood T cell repertoires in COVID-19 (dated by TCRdb to about 2020). Library preparation used the immunoSEQ multiplex PCR assay. In TCRdb, the immuneACCESS table is reduced to in-frame sequences with V and J assigned. These tables do not hold every clone; where another copy was compared, an unresolved V gene accounts for under half, and the others remain unexplained. The sample has 75,000 to 80,000 clones on record, under 95% of them singletons. The top ten hold under 6% of the sample. The sample consisted of peripheral blood. The source is a human donor in a cohort sampled during active COVID-19.

Here the CDR3 reads CASSHPPGTYHGTQYF. The CDR3 DNA sequence: TGTGCCAGCAGCCATCCTCCCGGGACTTATCACGGGACCCAGTACTTC. The chain links TRBV3-1 (or the pseudogene TRBV3-2) to TRBJ2-5; tentative D call: TRBD2 (6 bases). Trimming took off 3 bases at V and 7 bases at J, with 21 bases between the two ends. From germline, CDR1 is LGHDT and CDR2 YNNKEL (reference sequence). CDR3 length: 16 residues.

Only one count was recorded for this clone. The V gene is TRBV3-1 (or the pseudogene TRBV3-2), the J gene TRBJ1-3; tentative D call: TRBD1 (6 bases). Germline CDR1 is LGHDT and CDR2 is YNNKEL (reference sequence). Trimming pared 3 bases from V and 4 bases from J, leaving 16 bases between. The CDR3 loop spans 16 amino acids. In DNA, the CDR3 is TGTGCCAGCAGCCAGCACAGGGTAATCGGCGGAAACACCATATATTTT. Translated, it gives CASSQHRVIGGNTIYF.

The rearrangement joins TRBV3-1 (or the pseudogene TRBV3-2) to TRBJ1-2, with D possibly matching TRBD1 (6 bases). Germline V gene sequence: CDR1 LGHDT, CDR2 YNNKEL (reference sequence). CDR3 length: 14 amino acids. V gave up 0 bases and J gave up 4 bases, with 9 bases separating them. The CDR3 bases are TGTGCCAGCAGCCAAGAAGGACAGACCTATGGCTACACCTTC. This codes for CASSQEGQTYGYTF.

V is TRBV5-8 and J is TRBJ2-6; D might be TRBD1 (5 bases). The CDR3 is 15 amino acids. Germline V gene sequence: CDR1 SGHTS, CDR2 YDEGEE. The V end lost 5 bases, the J end lost 1 base, and 10 bases lay between the germline ends. The CDR3 nucleotides are TGTGCCAGCAGGTTTCAGGGATCTGGGGCCAACGTCCTGACTTTC. Translation: CASRFQGSGANVLTF.

V and J are TRBV19 and TRBJ1-5, with D unresolved. V lost 1 base to trimming and J lost 0 bases, with 13 bases between them. Germline V gene data show CDR1 as LNHDA and CDR2 as SQIVND (reference sequence). The CDR3 spans 17 residues. The CDR3 DNA sequence: TGTGCCAGTAGTATAGTCCCAGGCGCCCTTAGCAATCAGCCCCAGCATTTT. It yields the protein CASSIVPGALSNQPQHF.

This clone was seen only once. The chain combines TRBV6-6 with TRBJ1-4; TRBD1 matches at 8 bases. V shed 5 bases and J 8 bases; nucleotides not matched to a gene: 7. The V gene's germline CDR1 is MNHNY and CDR2 SVGAGI (reference sequence). The CDR3 is made up of 14 amino acids. The DNA of the CDR3 is TGTGCCAGCAGTACCGGACAGGGCCCCGAAAAACTGTTTTTT. Its protein product is CASSTGQGPEKLFF.

J is TRBJ1-5 and V is TRBV19; a weak D match, TRBD1 (6 bases). The CDR3 consists of 16 residues. Trimming pared 4 bases from V and 4 bases from J, leaving 17 bases between. CDR1 LNHDA and CDR2 SQIVND come from the germline V gene (reference sequence). CDR3 residues: CASSTNRAPENQPQHF. CDR3 nucleotides: TGTGCCAGTAGTACCAACAGGGCCCCTGAGAATCAGCCCCAGCATTTT.

The chain couples TRBV5-1 to TRBJ2-3, with D perhaps matching TRBD2 (7 bases). V was trimmed by 2 bases and J by 2 bases, leaving 15 bases between them. The CDR3 extends over 16 amino acids. The germline gives CDR1 SGHRS, CDR2 YFSETQ. CDR3 coding DNA: TGCGCCAGCAGCTTAATCGGCGGGGGCGACACAGATACGCAGTATTTT. Amino acids: CASSLIGGGDTDTQYF.

V and J are TRBV11-3 and TRBJ1-1; D not resolved. This CDR3 has 14 amino acids. Germline CDR1 SGHNT, CDR2 YENEEA. V was shortened by 0 bases and J by 0 bases, with 5 bases between the two germline ends. This chain's CDR3 is CASSLDYLNTEAFF. CDR3 nucleotides: TGTGCCAGCAGCTTAGACTACTTGAACACTGAAGCTTTCTTT. The variable domain in full, completed from reference TRBV11-3 and TRBJ1-1, reads EAGVVQSPRYKIIEKKQPVAFWCNPISGHNTLYWYLQNLGQGPELLIRYENEEAVDDSQLPKDRFSAERLKGVDSTLKIQPAELGDSAVYLCASSLDYLNTEAFFGQGTRLTVV.

The chain links TRBV4-1 to TRBJ1-1; perhaps TRBD1 as D (6 bases). The length of the CDR3 is 17 residues. Germline V CDR1 and CDR2: MGHRA, YSYEKL. Trimming cost V 4 bases and J 0 bases, with 18 bases left between them. In DNA, the CDR3 is TGCGCCAGCAGCCCTAAACAGGGTTTCGGCATGAACACTGAAGCTTTCTTT. Its translation: CASSPKQGFGMNTEAFF.

This rearrangement joins TRBV2 to TRBJ2-3, with D possibly matching TRBD1 (6 bases). Trimming shortened V by 1 base and J by 2 bases, and 10 bases separated the two germline ends. Germline CDR1 is SNHLY and CDR2 is FYNNEI. The CDR3 extends over 15 amino acids. CDR3: CASSEGGQVTDTQYF. The CDR3 DNA follows: TGTGCCAGCAGTGAAGGGGGGCAGGTCACAGATACGCAGTATTTT.

The V gene is TRBV7-9, the J gene TRBJ1-1; D remains ambiguous. The CDR3 runs 13 residues. Germline CDR1 is SEHNR and CDR2 is FQNEAQ (reference sequence). V lost 4 bases and J lost 5, with 11 bases in between. CDR3 loop: CASSSRGDTEAFF. The CDR3 region has the DNA TGTGCCAGCAGCTCCCGAGGAGATACTGAAGCTTTCTTT.

This clone has just one count. The chain couples TRBV7-6 to TRBJ2-3; 7 bases agree with TRBD2. Germline trimming cut 2 bases from V and 0 bases from J; bases unmatched to any gene: 14. CDR3 size: 19 residues. CDR1 SGHVS and CDR2 FNYEAQ come from the germline V gene. This chain's CDR3 is CASSLMLRGVVKSTDTQYF. CDR3 bases: TGTGCCAGCAGCTTAATGTTACGGGGGGTAGTCAAGAGCACAGATACGCAGTATTTT.

The V and J genes are TRBV6-4 and TRBJ2-1; 13 bases align to TRBD2. The V and J ends lost 6 bases and 5 bases, in that order; junction bases with no gene match: 4. This CDR3 has 15 amino acids. Germline CDR1 MRHNA, CDR2 SNTAGT. The CDR3 coding sequence is TGTGCCAGCAGAAGGACTAGCGGGGGTAACAATGAGCAGTTCTTC. Amino acids: CASRRTSGGNNEQFF.

The gene calls are TRBV10-3 and TRBJ1-1; 7 nucleotides match TRBD1. The CDR3 is 15 amino acids. Unmatched junction bases numbered 7, after V lost 5 bases and J lost 1 base. CDR1 ENHRY and CDR2 SYGVKD come from the germline V gene. CDR3 sequence: CAISPGQPSNTEAFF. CDR3 in DNA: TGTGCCATCAGTCCGGGACAGCCATCGAACACTGAAGCTTTCTTT.

The V call is TRBV27, the J call TRBJ1-2; 10 bases align to TRBD1. J gave up 7 bases and V 7 bases, and 12 bases lay outside the gene matches. This CDR3 contains 15 residues. Germline V gene lookup returns CDR1 MNHEY and CDR2 SMNVEV (reference sequence). The CDR3 nucleotides are TGTGCCAGCACCTCCCGGGACAGGGGAGTTGGTGGCTACACCTTC. Translating it yields CASTSRDRGVGGYTF.

This chain connects TRBV19 to TRBJ1-6; unclear D gene. The CDR3 is made up of 16 amino acids. Deletions cut 5 bases from V and 0 bases from J, with 11 bases between. Germline V gives CDR1 LNHDA, CDR2 SQIVND (reference sequence). The CDR3 region is CASSFKGSSYNSPLHF. CDR3 DNA sequence: TGTGCCAGTAGTTTCAAAGGGAGCTCCTATAATTCACCCCTCCACTTT. Based on the CDR3 plus reference TRBV19 and TRBJ1-6, the full variable domain is DGGITQSPKYLFRKEGQNVTLSCEQNLNHDAMYWYRQDPGQGLRLIYYSQIVNDFQKGDIAEGYSVSREKKESFPLTVTSAQKNPTAFYLCASSFKGSSYNSPLHFGNGTRLTVT.

The chain couples TRBV24-1 to TRBJ2-1; a weak D match, TRBD2 (5 bases). V shed 4 bases and J shed 5 bases, with 8 bases lying between them. The germline V gene encodes CDR1 KGHDR and CDR2 SFDVKD. The CDR3 totals 13 residues. In DNA, the CDR3 is TGTGCCACCAGTGACGTGAGGGACAATGAGCAGTTCTTC. This gives the protein CATSDVRDNEQFF.

The chain joins TRBV19 to TRBJ2-1; 11 nucleotides match TRBD2. The CDR3 contains 16 residues. CDR1 is LNHDA and CDR2 is SQIVND in the germline V gene (reference sequence). The V and J ends lost 5 bases and 6 bases, in that order; junction bases with no gene match: 9. The CDR3: CASSPPVAGGGNEQFF. CDR3 bases: TGTGCCAGTAGTCCGCCGGTAGCGGGGGGGGGCAATGAGCAGTTCTTC.

This clone has a single count. The chain recombines TRBV19 with TRBJ1-5, with a possible D match to TRBD1 (5 bases). Germline loops: CDR1 LNHDA, CDR2 SQIVND (reference sequence). The V end lost 1 base, the J end lost 4 bases, and 8 bases lay between the germline ends. The CDR3 has 14 residues. This chain's CDR3 is CASSIARGNQPQHF. The DNA of the CDR3 is TGTGCCAGTAGTATAGCTAGGGGTAATCAGCCCCAGCATTTT.

This clone was detected only once. Here the CDR3 reads CASSRPDRVRFNTEAFF. The CDR3, as DNA: TGTGCCAGCAGCCGGCCGGACAGGGTACGATTTAACACTGAAGCTTTCTTT. V gene TRBV7-9 combines with J gene TRBJ1-1; 8 bases map to TRBD1. From germline, CDR1 is SEHNR and CDR2 FQNEAQ (reference sequence). The CDR3 length is 17 residues. J was trimmed by 2 bases and V by 5 bases; bases with no gene match: 13.

This chain's CDR3 is CASSLAEDRVRRHGYTF. The CDR3 coding sequence is TGCGCCAGCAGCTTGGCCGAAGACAGGGTACGTAGGCATGGCTACACCTTC. V and J are TRBV5-1 and TRBJ1-2; 7 bases line up with TRBD1. Unmatched junction bases numbered 14, after V lost 0 bases and J lost 6 bases. Germline CDR1 and CDR2: SGHRS and YFSETQ. This CDR3 has 17 amino acids.

J is TRBJ1-2 and V is TRBV9, with D perhaps TRBD1 (6 bases). Germline loops: CDR1 SGDLS, CDR2 YYNGEE. V was shortened by 0 bases and J by 7 bases, with 16 bases between the two germline ends. The CDR3 is 15 residues long. The CDR3 protein is CASSVGPQGRGGYTF. The CDR3, as DNA: TGTGCCAGCAGCGTAGGCCCACAGGGTCGAGGTGGCTACACCTTC.

V gene TRBV2 combines with J gene TRBJ1-3; D is possibly TRBD1 (5 bases). This CDR3 has 12 residues. V lost 6 bases to trimming and J lost 8 bases, with 11 bases between them. CDR1 and CDR2 (germline): SNHLY, FYNNEI. The CDR3 protein is CASSWGEDTIYF. CDR3 DNA: TGTGCCAGCAGCTGGGGGGAAGACACCATATATTTT. Using reference TRBV2 and TRBJ1-3 for the parts outside the CDR3, the full variable domain is EPEVTQTPSHQVTQMGQEVILRCVPISNHLYFYWYRQILGQKVEFLVSFYNNEISEKSEIFDDQFSVERPDGSNFTLKIRSTKLEDSAMYFCASSWGEDTIYFGEGSWLTVV.

The chain joins TRBV27 to TRBJ2-7, with D perhaps TRBD1 (6 bases). The germline CDR1 and CDR2 sequences are MNHEY and SMNVEV (reference sequence). CDR3 size: 14 residues. The V gene lost 4 bases and the J gene lost 4 bases, with 14 bases spanning the gap. The CDR3 DNA is TGTGCCAGCAGTTCCCACAGGGTAGGGTACGAGCAGTACTTC. Protein: CASSSHRVGYEQYF.

This sequence joins TRBV6-5 and TRBJ1-2, with 7 bases matching TRBD1. The CDR3 extends over 13 amino acids. Looked up from germline, CDR1 is MNHEY and CDR2 is SVGAGI. V shed 6 bases, J shed 7 bases, and the junction held 8 bases outside the gene matches. The CDR3: CASRYTGVGGYTF. DNA of the CDR3: TGTGCCAGCAGATATACAGGGGTTGGTGGCTACACCTTC.

In its sample, this clone was seen once. The chain is built from TRBV5-4 and TRBJ2-2, with 7 bases fitting TRBD1. After removal of 6 bases from V and 7 bases from J, the junction contained 9 bases not matched to a gene. Germline-derived CDR1 and CDR2 are SGHNT and YYREEE (reference sequence). The CDR3 covers 14 residues. CDR3 sequence reads: CASNLTGWGGELFF. For the CDR3, the DNA is TGTGCCAGCAATCTGACAGGGTGGGGCGGGGAGCTGTTTTTT.